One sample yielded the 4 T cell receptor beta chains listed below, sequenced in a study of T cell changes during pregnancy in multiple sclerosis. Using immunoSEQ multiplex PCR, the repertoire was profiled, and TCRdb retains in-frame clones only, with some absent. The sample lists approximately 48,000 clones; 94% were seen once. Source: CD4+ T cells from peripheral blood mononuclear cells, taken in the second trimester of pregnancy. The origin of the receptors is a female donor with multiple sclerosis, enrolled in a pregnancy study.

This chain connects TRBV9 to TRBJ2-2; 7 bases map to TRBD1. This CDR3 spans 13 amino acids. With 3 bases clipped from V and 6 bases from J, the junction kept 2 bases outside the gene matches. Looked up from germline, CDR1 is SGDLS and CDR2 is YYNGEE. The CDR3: CASSATGAGELFF. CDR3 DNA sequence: TGTGCCAGCAGCGCCACAGGGGCCGGGGAGCTGTTTTTT.

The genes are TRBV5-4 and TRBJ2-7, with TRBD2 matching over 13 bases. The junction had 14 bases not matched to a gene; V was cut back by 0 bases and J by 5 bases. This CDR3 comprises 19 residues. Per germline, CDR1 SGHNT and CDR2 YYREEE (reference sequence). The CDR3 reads CASSLAMTSGGRPGDEQYF. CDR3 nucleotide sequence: TGTGCCAGCAGCTTGGCCATGACTAGCGGGGGGCGCCCAGGGGACGAGCAGTACTTC.

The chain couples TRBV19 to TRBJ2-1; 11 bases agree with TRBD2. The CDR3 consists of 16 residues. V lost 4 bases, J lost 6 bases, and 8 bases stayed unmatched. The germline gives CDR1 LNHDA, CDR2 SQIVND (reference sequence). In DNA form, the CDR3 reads TGTGCCAGTAGTACCCGACTAGCGGGATCGGCCAATGAGCAGTTCTTC. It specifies CASSTRLAGSANEQFF.

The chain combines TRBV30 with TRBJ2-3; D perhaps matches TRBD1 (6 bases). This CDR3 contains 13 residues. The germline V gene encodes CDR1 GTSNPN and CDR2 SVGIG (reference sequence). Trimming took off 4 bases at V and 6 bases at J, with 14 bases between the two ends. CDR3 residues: CAWMWGRGDTQYF. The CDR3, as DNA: TGTGCCTGGATGTGGGGGCGCGGGGATACGCAGTATTTT.